The clone carrying this T cell receptor beta chain was counted ten times or more. The antigen is undetermined. The sample comes from a study of spatial heterogeneity in lung cancer. Study-level points and caveats: Ubiquitous expanded tumor TCRs were observed in blood more at resection than follow-up.

Time point of the sample: sample taken at primary tumor resection. No cells were sorted before sequencing. The whole RNA sequenced was extracted from tumor, nontumor lung or frozen PBMC. TCRdb passed the 5' RACE reads through MiXCR, listing each CDR3 protein once. Of roughly 48,000 distinct CDR3 sequences in the sample, roughly 5% were seen once. V lost 4 bases, J lost 5 bases, and 5 bases stayed unmatched. The CDR3 spans 15 residues. CDR1 and CDR2 (germline): SGDLS, YYNGEE. The J gene is TRBJ2-3, the V gene TRBV9; 12 positions match TRBD2. The clonotype originates from a male donor with early-stage non-small cell lung cancer. The specimen was PBMCs, collected at surgery. The CDR3 region is CASSISSGRGDTQYF. Here the CDR3 DNA reads TGTGCCAGCAGCATTTCTAGCGGGAGGGGAGATACGCAGTATTTT.